The following is a T cell receptor (beta chain) sequence with its context. Assay used: immunoSEQ multiplex PCR; TCRdb lists only in-frame clones, some missing. The table includes a few hundred thousand clones, approximately 90% detected once. This specimen comes from a study of blood T cell repertoires in COVID-19. V shed 2 bases and J shed 1 base, with 11 bases lying between them. Germline V gives CDR1 MNHEY, CDR2 SVGAGI. The CDR3 length is 15 residues. This chain joins TRBV6-5 and TRBJ1-2, with D possibly matching TRBD1 (5 bases). The clonotype comes from a woman aged 50 to 60 with COVID-19, enrolled during active disease. Sequencing used peripheral blood. Written as DNA, the CDR3 is TGTGCCAGCAGTTACAGACAGATAAATAACTATGGCTACACCTTC. It translates to CASSYRQINNYGYTF.